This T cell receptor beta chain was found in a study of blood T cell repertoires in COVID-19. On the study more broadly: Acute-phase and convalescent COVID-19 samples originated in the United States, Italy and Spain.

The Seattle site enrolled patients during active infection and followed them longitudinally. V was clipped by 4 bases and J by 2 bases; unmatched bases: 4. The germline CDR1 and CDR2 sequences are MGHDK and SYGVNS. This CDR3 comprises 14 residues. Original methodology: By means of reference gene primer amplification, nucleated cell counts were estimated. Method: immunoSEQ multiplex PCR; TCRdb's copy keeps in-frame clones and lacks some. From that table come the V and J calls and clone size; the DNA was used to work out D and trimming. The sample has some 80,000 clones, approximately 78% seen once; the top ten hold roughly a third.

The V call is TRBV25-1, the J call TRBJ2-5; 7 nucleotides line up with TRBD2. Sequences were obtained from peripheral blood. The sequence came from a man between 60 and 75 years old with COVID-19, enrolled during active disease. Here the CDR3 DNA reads TGTGCCAGCAGTGGAGTGGGGGGGCAAGAGACCCAGTACTTC. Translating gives CASSGVGGQETQYF. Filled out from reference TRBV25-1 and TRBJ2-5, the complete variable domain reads EADIYQTPRYLVIGTGKKITLECSQTMGHDKMYWYQQDPGMELHLIHYSYGVNSTEKGDLSSESTVSRIRTEHFPLTLESARPSHTSQYLCASSGVGGQETQYFGPGTRLLVL.